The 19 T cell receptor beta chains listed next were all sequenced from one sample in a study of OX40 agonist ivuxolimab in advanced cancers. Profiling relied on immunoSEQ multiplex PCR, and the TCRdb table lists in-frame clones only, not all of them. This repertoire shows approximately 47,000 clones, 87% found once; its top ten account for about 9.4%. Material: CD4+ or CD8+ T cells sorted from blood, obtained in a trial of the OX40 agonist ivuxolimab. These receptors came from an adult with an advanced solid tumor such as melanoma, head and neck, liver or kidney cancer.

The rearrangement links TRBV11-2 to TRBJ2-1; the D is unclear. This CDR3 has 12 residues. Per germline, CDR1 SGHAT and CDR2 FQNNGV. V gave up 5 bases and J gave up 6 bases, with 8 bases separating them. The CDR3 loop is CASSGPINEQFF. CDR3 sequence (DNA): TGTGCCAGCAGCGGGCCGATCAATGAGCAGTTCTTC.

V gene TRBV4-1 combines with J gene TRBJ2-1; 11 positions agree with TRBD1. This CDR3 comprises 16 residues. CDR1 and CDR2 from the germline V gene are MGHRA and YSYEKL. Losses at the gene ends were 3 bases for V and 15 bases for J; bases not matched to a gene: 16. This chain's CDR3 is CASSHKRTGGDPQTFF. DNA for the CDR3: TGCGCCAGCAGCCACAAACGGACAGGGGGCGACCCCCAGACGTTCTTC.

The CDR3 spells CASSLWGSGNQPQHF. The CDR3 DNA reads TGTGCCAGCAGCTTATGGGGTAGCGGCAATCAGCCCCAGCATTTT. The rearrangement uses TRBV11-2 and TRBJ1-5, with D uncertain. CDR3 size: 15 residues. Germline CDR1 reads SGHAT; CDR2 reads FQNNGV. Trimming took off 2 bases at V and 2 bases at J, with 10 bases between the two ends. The full variable domain, in which reference TRBV11-2 and TRBJ1-5 provide the parts outside the CDR3, is EAGVAQSPRYKIIEKRQSVAFWCNPISGHATLYWYQQILGQGPKLLIQFQNNGVVDDSQLPKDRFSAERLKGVDSTLKIQPAKLEDSAVYLCASSLWGSGNQPQHFGDGTRLSIL.

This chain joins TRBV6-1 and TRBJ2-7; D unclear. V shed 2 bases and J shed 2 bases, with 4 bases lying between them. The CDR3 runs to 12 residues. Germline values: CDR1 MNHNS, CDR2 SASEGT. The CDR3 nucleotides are TGTGCCAGCAGTGAAACCCCCTACGAGCAGTACTTC. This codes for CASSETPYEQYF.

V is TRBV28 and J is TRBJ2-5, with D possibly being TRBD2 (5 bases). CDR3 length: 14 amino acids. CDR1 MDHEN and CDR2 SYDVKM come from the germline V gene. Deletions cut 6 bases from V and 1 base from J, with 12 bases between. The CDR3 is CASRPGLIQETQYF. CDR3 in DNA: TGTGCCAGCAGACCCGGACTGATCCAAGAGACCCAGTACTTC. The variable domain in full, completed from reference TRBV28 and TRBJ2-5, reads DVKVTQSSRYLVKRTGEKVFLECVQDMDHENMFWYRQDPGLGLRLIYFSYDVKMKEKGDIPEGYSVSREKKERFSLILESASTNQTSMYLCASRPGLIQETQYFGPGTRLLVL.

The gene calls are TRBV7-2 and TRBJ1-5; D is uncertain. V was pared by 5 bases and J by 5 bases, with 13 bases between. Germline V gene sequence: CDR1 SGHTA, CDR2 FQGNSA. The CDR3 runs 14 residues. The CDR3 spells CASSPYRADQPQHF. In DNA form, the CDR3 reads TGTGCCAGCAGCCCTTACAGAGCCGATCAGCCCCAGCATTTT.

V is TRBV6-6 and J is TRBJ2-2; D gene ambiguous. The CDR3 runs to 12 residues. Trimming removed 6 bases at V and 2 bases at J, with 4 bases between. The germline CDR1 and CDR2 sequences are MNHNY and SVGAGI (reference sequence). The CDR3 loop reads CASSHNTGELFF. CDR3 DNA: TGTGCCAGCAGCCATAACACCGGGGAGCTGTTTTTT.

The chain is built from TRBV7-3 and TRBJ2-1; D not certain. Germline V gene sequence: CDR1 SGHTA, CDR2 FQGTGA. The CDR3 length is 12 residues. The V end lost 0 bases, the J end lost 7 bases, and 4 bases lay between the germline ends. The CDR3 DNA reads TGTGCCAGCAGCTTAACGGGAAATGAGCAGTTCTTC. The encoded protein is CASSLTGNEQFF.

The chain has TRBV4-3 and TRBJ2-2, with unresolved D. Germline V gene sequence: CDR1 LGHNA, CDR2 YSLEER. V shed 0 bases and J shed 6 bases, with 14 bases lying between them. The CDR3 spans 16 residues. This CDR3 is CASSQDNLGSSGELFF. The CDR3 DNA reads TGCGCCAGCAGCCAAGATAACCTAGGTTCATCCGGGGAGCTGTTTTTT.

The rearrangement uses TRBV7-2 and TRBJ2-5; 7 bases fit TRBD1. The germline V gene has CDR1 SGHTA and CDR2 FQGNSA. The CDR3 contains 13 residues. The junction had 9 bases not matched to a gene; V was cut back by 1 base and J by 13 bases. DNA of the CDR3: TGTGCCAGCAGCTTAGAGGCATGGGCAGGGGGGTACTTC. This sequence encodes CASSLEAWAGGYF.

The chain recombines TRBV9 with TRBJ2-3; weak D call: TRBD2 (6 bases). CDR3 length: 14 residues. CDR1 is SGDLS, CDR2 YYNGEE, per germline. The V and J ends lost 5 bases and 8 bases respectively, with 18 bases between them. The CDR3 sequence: CASSADYRFGTQYF. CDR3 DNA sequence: TGTGCCAGCAGTGCGGACTATAGGTTTGGTACGCAGTATTTT.

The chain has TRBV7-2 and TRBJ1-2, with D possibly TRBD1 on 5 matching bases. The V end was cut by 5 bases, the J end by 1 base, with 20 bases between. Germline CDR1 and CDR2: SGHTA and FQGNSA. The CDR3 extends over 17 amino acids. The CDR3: CASSPAHRDYYNYGYTF. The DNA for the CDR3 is TGTGCCAGCAGCCCCGCCCATCGGGACTACTATAACTATGGCTACACCTTC.

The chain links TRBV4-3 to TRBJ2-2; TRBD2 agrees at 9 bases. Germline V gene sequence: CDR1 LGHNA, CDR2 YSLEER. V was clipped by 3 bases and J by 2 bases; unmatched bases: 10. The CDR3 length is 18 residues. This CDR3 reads CASSQDVAGDLNTGELFF. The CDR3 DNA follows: TGCGCCAGCAGCCAGGATGTAGCGGGGGATCTAAACACCGGGGAGCTGTTTTTT.

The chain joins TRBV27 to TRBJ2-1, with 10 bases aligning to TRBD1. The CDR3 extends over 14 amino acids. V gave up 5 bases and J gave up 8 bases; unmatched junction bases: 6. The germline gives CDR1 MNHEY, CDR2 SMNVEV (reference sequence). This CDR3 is CASSIRDRGDEQFF. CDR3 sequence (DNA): TGTGCCAGCAGTATCCGGGACAGGGGCGATGAGCAGTTCTTC.

The CDR3 spells CASSYFNEQFF. CDR3 in DNA: TGTGCCAGCAGTTACTTCAATGAGCAGTTCTTC. This chain links TRBV6-5 with TRBJ2-1; D is uncertain. Germline CDR1 and CDR2: MNHEY and SVGAGI. The CDR3 loop spans 11 amino acids. V shed 1 base and J shed 6 bases, with 1 base lying between them.

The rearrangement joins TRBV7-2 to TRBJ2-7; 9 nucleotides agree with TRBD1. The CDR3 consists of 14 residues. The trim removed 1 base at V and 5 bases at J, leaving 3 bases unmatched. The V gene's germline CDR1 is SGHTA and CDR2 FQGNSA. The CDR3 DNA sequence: TGTGCCAGCAGCTTAGGGGACAGGGCGCACGAGCAGTACTTC. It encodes CASSLGDRAHEQYF.

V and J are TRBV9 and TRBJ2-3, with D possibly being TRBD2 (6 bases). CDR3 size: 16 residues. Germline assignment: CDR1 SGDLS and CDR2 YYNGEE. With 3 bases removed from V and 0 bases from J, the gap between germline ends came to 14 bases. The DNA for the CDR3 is TGTGCCAGCAGCGGCCCGGCGGGAACGAGCACAGATACGCAGTATTTT. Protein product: CASSGPAGTSTDTQYF. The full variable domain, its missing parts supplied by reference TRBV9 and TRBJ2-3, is DSGVTQTPKHLITATGQRVTLRCSPRSGDLSVYWYQQSLDQGLQFLIQYYNGEERAKGNILERFSAQQFPDLHSELNLSSLELGDSALYFCASSGPAGTSTDTQYFGPGTRLTVL.

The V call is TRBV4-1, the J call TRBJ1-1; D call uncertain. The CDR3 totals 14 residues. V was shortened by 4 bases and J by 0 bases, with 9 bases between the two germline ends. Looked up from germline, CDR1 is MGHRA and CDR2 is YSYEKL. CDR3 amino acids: CASSPWELNTEAFF. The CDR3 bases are TGCGCCAGCAGCCCTTGGGAGCTGAACACTGAAGCTTTCTTT.

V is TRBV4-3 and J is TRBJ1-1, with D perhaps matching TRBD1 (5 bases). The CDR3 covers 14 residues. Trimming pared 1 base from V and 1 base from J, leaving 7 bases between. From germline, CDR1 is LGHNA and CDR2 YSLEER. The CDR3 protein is CASSQGTSNTEAFF. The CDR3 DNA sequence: TGCGCCAGCAGCCAAGGGACATCGAACACTGAAGCTTTCTTT.